This T cell receptor beta chain was retrieved from a study of beta chain features in type 1 diabetes. Study-wide points: The study found that naive, central memory and Treg TCRB repertoires appeared more similar in patients than in healthy donors. Whether HLA type affects TCRB rearrangement stayed undetermined in the present work. More deletions and fewer insertions at VDJ junctions were seen in type 1 diabetes patients.

The entirety of the isolated RNA underwent reverse transcription, so expressed TCRB transcripts were sequenced. The protocol was immunoSEQ multiplex PCR, while the TCRdb copy is restricted to in-frame clones and leaves out a portion. The sample has 150,000 to 170,000 clones, around 8.5% seen once. A single heparinised draw of around 0.11 L on average was taken per donor. In regard to this clone: Antigen: not known.

V shed 4 bases and J 5 bases; nucleotides not matched to a gene: 4. Germline V gene lookup returns CDR1 SGHDT and CDR2 YYEEEE. The CDR3 is 14 residues long. The sequence derives from a man between 18 and 29 years old in good health. The source material was central memory CD4+ T cells from blood. The chain combines TRBV5-6 with TRBJ2-5; 11 nucleotides line up with TRBD1. CDR3 sequence: CASSRTGGAETQYF. The CDR3, as DNA: TGTGCCAGCAGCCGGACAGGGGGCGCGGAGACCCAGTACTTC. Together with reference TRBV5-6 and TRBJ2-5, the CDR3 gives the full variable domain: DAGVTQSPTHLIKTRGQQVTLRCSPKSGHDTVSWYQQALGQGPQFIFQYYEEEERQRGNFPDRFSGHQFPNYSSELNVNALLLGDSALYLCASSRTGGAETQYFGPGTRLLVL.